These T cell receptor beta chains were read from a single sample in a study of T-cell memory formation after mild COVID-19. TCRdb passed the 5' RACE reads through MiXCR, listing each CDR3 protein once. This sample yields 280,000 or so distinct CDR3 sequences, of which over 7% are seen a single time; 22% belongs to the top ten. Sample: PBMCs or a T cell subset sorted from them (not recorded which). The receptor set was obtained from a man aged 18 to 35 who had mild COVID-19 (a few samples of this study predate the infection). Cell type and time point are not known. The CDR3 runs from the conserved cysteine through the conserved F or W. Fields, in order: V gene, J gene, CDR3 protein.

TRBV4-1	TRBJ1-2	CASSQRHGAGLLYGYTF
TRBV7-2	TRBJ1-2	CASSLAGTGGFSGYTF
TRBV28	TRBJ2-1	CASSSGQGHEQFF
TRBV7-2	TRBJ2-4	CASSFAGSNIQYF
TRBV7-9	TRBJ1-1	CASSGSWGFMNTEAFF
TRBV4-1	TRBJ1-1	CASSLYGQGAGTEAFF
TRBV12-3/TRBV12-4	TRBJ1-1	CASRGTRGTEAFF
TRBV5-1	TRBJ2-2	CASSRRTVTGELFF
TRBV7-6	TRBJ2-7	CASSLAGLANSYEQYF
TRBV28	TRBJ1-2	CASSLGERTGVYGYTF
TRBV6-2/TRBV6-3	TRBJ2-1	CASSLTRPRTSGASYNEQFF
TRBV5-1	TRBJ1-1	CASSVQVTNTEAFF
TRBV7-2	TRBJ1-1	CASSLGPGPNQEAFF
TRBV7-3	TRBJ1-1	CASSTTGTGALTEAFF
TRBV18	TRBJ2-1	CASSPLAGARWGEQFF
TRBV6-5	TRBJ2-7	CASGYLPSYF
TRBV20-1	TRBJ2-3	CSASQPTDTQYF
TRBV9	TRBJ1-1	CASSPQGGSGYTEAFF
TRBV3-1	TRBJ1-2	CASSQDKRGGYTF
TRBV20-1	TRBJ1-1	CSANDRGPGTEAFF
TRBV4-1	TRBJ2-7	CASSHKDGYEQYF
TRBV5-4	TRBJ2-3	CASSLLLAGAADTQYF
TRBV7-9	TRBJ2-3	CASSLARLAGDPTDTQYF
TRBV7-3	TRBJ2-3	CASSLRYTSTDTQYF
TRBV6-2/TRBV6-3	TRBJ1-1	CASSYPEGRGNTEAFF
TRBV29-1	TRBJ2-5	CSVSEETQYF
TRBV6-5	TRBJ2-1	CASKGGSWLYEQFF
TRBV11-2	TRBJ2-3	CASSRLAGRTNTDTQYF
TRBV7-9	TRBJ1-2	CASTHTGSDYGYTF
TRBV7-9	TRBJ1-1	CASSASLKLFF
TRBV5-1	TRBJ2-5	CASSIDRQETQYF
TRBV7-9	TRBJ2-5	CASQEAGGGDYPHETQYF
TRBV4-2	TRBJ2-5	CASSQDWAGGLSKTQYF
TRBV5-1	TRBJ1-6	CASSLGSLNSPLHF
TRBV2	TRBJ1-5	CAFQEGNQPQHF
TRBV6-5	TRBJ2-2	CASSYRFDYRGATNTGELFF
TRBV5-6	TRBJ2-5	CASSFGHGIGTQYF
TRBV3-1	TRBJ2-1	CASSHGLAGSADNEQFF
TRBV5-5	TRBJ1-2	CASSSDGRGGGYTF
TRBV7-6	TRBJ2-5	CASSPGPEGETQYF
TRBV20-1	TRBJ2-2	CSARAANTGELFF
TRBV24-1	TRBJ2-1	CATSEFTGSWFF
TRBV12-3/TRBV12-4	TRBJ2-1	CASSAGLAGPWQFF
TRBV19	TRBJ2-1	CASSTPGGSYNEQFF
TRBV5-4	TRBJ1-1	CASSGAVSAGTEAFF
TRBV6-5	TRBJ2-4	CASSSSTGPLAKNIQYF
TRBV5-6	TRBJ2-7	CASSRGDPIYEQYF
TRBV5-1	TRBJ1-4	CASSLGLGEGEKLFF